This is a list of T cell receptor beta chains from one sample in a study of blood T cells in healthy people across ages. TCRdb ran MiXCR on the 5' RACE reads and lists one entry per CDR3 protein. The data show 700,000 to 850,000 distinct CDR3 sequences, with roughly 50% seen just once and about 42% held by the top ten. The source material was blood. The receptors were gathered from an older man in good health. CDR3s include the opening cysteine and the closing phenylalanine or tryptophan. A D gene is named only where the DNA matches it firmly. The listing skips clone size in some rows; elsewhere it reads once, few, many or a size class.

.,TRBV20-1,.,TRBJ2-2,CSAREAFGGTGNTGELFF,TGCAGTGCTAGAGAGGCTTTCGGCGGGACGGGGAACACCGGGGAGCTGTTTTTT
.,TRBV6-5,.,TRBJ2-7,CASSTPTRNYEQYF,TGTGCCAGCAGCACCCCAACCAGGAACTACGAGCAGTACTTC
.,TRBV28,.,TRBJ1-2,CASSSSFSNYGYTF,TGTGCCAGCAGTTCGTCATTTAGTAACTATGGCTACACCTTC
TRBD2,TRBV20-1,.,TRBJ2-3,CSAPPSGRRDTQYF,TGCAGTGCTCCCCCCAGCGGGAGGAGAGATACGCAGTATTTT
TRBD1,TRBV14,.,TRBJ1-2,CASRGQGIYGYTF,TGTGCCAGCAGGGGACAGGGAATCTATGGCTACACCTTC
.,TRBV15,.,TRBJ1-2,CATSGYRVPYGYTF,TGTGCCACCAGCGGATACAGGGTACCCTATGGCTACACCTTC
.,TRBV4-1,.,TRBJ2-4,CASSQQDSDLAKNIQYF,TGCGCCAGCAGCCAACAGGACAGCGACCTAGCCAAAAACATTCAGTACTTC
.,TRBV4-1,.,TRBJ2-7,CASSLDKSRATFYEQYF,TGCGCCAGCAGCCTCGACAAGTCCAGGGCGACGTTCTACGAGCAGTACTTC
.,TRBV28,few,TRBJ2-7,CASPMDRRLSYEQYF,TGTGCCAGTCCTATGGACAGACGACTCTCCTACGAGCAGTACTTC
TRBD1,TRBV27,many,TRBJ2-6,CASSWDSSGANVLTF,TGTGCCAGCAGTTGGGACAGCTCTGGGGCCAACGTCCTGACTTTC
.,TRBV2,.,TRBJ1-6,CASSQNRAGNSPLHF,TGTGCCAGCAGTCAAAACAGGGCCGGTAATTCACCCCTCCACTTT